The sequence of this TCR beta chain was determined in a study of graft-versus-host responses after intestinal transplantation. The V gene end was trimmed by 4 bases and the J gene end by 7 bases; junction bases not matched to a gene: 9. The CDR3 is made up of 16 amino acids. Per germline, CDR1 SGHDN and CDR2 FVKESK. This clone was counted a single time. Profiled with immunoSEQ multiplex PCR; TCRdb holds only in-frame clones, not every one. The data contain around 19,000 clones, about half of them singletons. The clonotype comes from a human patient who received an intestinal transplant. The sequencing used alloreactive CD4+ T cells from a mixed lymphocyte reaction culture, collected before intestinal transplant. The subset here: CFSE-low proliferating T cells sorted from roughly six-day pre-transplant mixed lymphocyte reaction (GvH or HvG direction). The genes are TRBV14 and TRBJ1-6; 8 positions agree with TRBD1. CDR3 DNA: TGTGCCAGCAGCCCGACGACAGGGGTTGGCAATTCACCCCTCCACTTT. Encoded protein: CASSPTTGVGNSPLHF.